These T cell receptor beta chains were read from a single sample in a study of shared T cell receptors in the human thymus. Assay: immunoSEQ multiplex PCR; the TCRdb copy retains only in-frame clones and omits some. The repertoire holds around 730,000 clones, with approximately 83% as singletons. This sample also appeared in a second study, on human thymus T cells.

Sequenced input: thymocytes. The origin of the receptors is a girl less than two years old with a congenital heart defect. The CDR3 runs from the conserved cysteine through the conserved F or W. The D gene is left open where the match is weak. Clone size is not always given. Where it is, it says once, few, many or a class for expanded clones.

J gene: TRBJ1-2; V gene: TRBV19; clone size: few; D gene: .; CDR3 protein: CASKTGKRGYTF; CDR3 DNA: TGTGCCAGCAAAACAGGGAAACGGGGCTACACCTTC
J gene: TRBJ2-7; V gene: TRBV5-4; clone size: .; D gene: TRBD1; CDR3 protein: CASSLKDRTGWFFGDEQYF; CDR3 DNA: TGTGCCAGCAGCTTGAAAGACCGGACAGGGTGGTTCTTCGGTGACGAGCAGTACTTC
J gene: TRBJ1-2; V gene: TRBV9; clone size: .; D gene: .; CDR3 protein: CASSALGEVLGYTF; CDR3 DNA: TGTGCCAGCAGCGCCCTCGGGGAAGTATTAGGCTACACCTTC
J gene: TRBJ1-1; V gene: TRBV5-1; clone size: once; D gene: TRBD1; CDR3 protein: CASSLWGGDRVDNTEAFF; CDR3 DNA: TGCGCCAGCAGCTTGTGGGGTGGGGACAGAGTCGACAACACTGAAGCTTTCTTT
J gene: TRBJ2-1; V gene: TRBV6-1; clone size: .; D gene: TRBD2; CDR3 protein: CASSEAGRGLADLEQFF; CDR3 DNA: TGTGCCAGCAGTGAAGCGGGTCGTGGGCTAGCGGACCTTGAGCAGTTCTTC
J gene: TRBJ1-6; V gene: TRBV6-5; clone size: .; D gene: TRBD1; CDR3 protein: CASRNKRQGNSPLHF; CDR3 DNA: TGTGCCAGCAGAAACAAGCGACAGGGGAATTCACCCCTCCACTTT
J gene: TRBJ1-2; V gene: TRBV7-2; clone size: .; D gene: TRBD1; CDR3 protein: CASSNTGGIGHGYTF; CDR3 DNA: TGTGCCAGCAGTAATACAGGGGGCATAGGCCATGGCTACACCTTC
J gene: TRBJ2-7; V gene: TRBV6-5; clone size: .; D gene: .; CDR3 protein: CASSFRESTYEQYF; CDR3 DNA: TGTGCCAGCAGTTTCAGGGAATCGACCTACGAGCAGTACTTC
J gene: TRBJ2-7; V gene: TRBV7-2; clone size: .; D gene: .; CDR3 protein: CASSLFRDIPYEQYF; CDR3 DNA: TGTGCCAGCAGCTTGTTCCGGGACATACCCTACGAGCAGTACTTC
J gene: TRBJ2-7; V gene: TRBV5-5; clone size: once; D gene: .; CDR3 protein: CASSLDLDPPGRPYEQYF; CDR3 DNA: TGTGCCAGCAGCTTGGATTTGGATCCGCCAGGTCGTCCCTACGAGCAGTACTTC
J gene: TRBJ2-3; V gene: TRBV6-5; clone size: once; D gene: .; CDR3 protein: CASSSVVSRDTQYF; CDR3 DNA: TGTGCCAGCAGTAGCGTAGTATCCCGAGATACGCAGTATTTT
J gene: TRBJ2-5; V gene: TRBV19; clone size: .; D gene: TRBD1; CDR3 protein: CASSQTRDSNQETQYF; CDR3 DNA: TGTGCCAGTAGTCAGACCCGGGACAGCAATCAAGAGACCCAGTACTTC
J gene: TRBJ1-2; V gene: TRBV27; clone size: .; D gene: TRBD1; CDR3 protein: CASSLRSGTGVTLDYTF; CDR3 DNA: TGTGCCAGCAGTTTAAGGTCCGGAACAGGGGTGACTTTAGACTACACCTTC
J gene: TRBJ2-5; V gene: TRBV5-8; clone size: .; D gene: .; CDR3 protein: CASSPDSSQETQYF; CDR3 DNA: TGTGCCAGCAGCCCGGACAGTTCTCAGGAGACCCAGTACTTC
J gene: TRBJ1-4; V gene: TRBV5-1; clone size: once; D gene: TRBD1; CDR3 protein: CASSETDRDNEKLFF; CDR3 DNA: TGCGCCAGCAGCGAAACCGACAGGGATAATGAAAAACTGTTTTTT
J gene: TRBJ1-1; V gene: TRBV12-5; clone size: .; D gene: TRBD1; CDR3 protein: CAGRGETEAFF; CDR3 DNA: TGTGCCGGCAGGGGGGAGACTGAAGCTTTCTTT
J gene: TRBJ1-1; V gene: TRBV5-1; clone size: .; D gene: .; CDR3 protein: CASSFRRSSTEAFF; CDR3 DNA: TGCGCCAGCAGCTTTCGGCGGAGTTCCACTGAAGCTTTCTTT
J gene: TRBJ2-5; V gene: TRBV4-3; clone size: .; D gene: TRBD2; CDR3 protein: CASSQVPVGVAGGREETQYF; CDR3 DNA: TGCGCCAGCAGCCAAGTTCCAGTGGGAGTAGCGGGGGGGAGGGAAGAGACCCAGTACTTC
J gene: TRBJ2-1; V gene: TRBV20-1; clone size: .; D gene: TRBD2; CDR3 protein: CSAPTGGEQFF; CDR3 DNA: TGCAGTGCCCCCACGGGGGGTGAGCAGTTCTTC
J gene: TRBJ2-5; V gene: TRBV7-8; clone size: .; D gene: .; CDR3 protein: CASSPTAEINEETQYF; CDR3 DNA: TGTGCCAGCAGCCCCACAGCTGAGATAAATGAAGAGACCCAGTACTTC
J gene: TRBJ1-5; V gene: TRBV11-2; clone size: .; D gene: TRBD1; CDR3 protein: CASSKRQGAPWPQHF; CDR3 DNA: TGTGCCAGCAGCAAAAGACAGGGGGCCCCATGGCCCCAGCATTTT
J gene: TRBJ1-6; V gene: TRBV27; clone size: .; D gene: .; CDR3 protein: CASRTEGTWGSPLHF; CDR3 DNA: TGTGCCAGCAGGACCGAAGGGACTTGGGGTTCACCCCTCCACTTT
J gene: TRBJ1-5; V gene: TRBV19; clone size: .; D gene: .; CDR3 protein: CASRDGRQDGNQPQHF; CDR3 DNA: TGTGCCAGTCGTGACGGCCGACAGGATGGCAATCAGCCCCAGCATTTT
J gene: TRBJ1-2; V gene: TRBV18; clone size: .; D gene: TRBD1; CDR3 protein: CASSPHFPGQENYGYTF; CDR3 DNA: TGTGCCAGCTCACCACATTTTCCGGGACAGGAGAACTATGGCTACACCTTC
J gene: TRBJ1-2; V gene: TRBV6-6; clone size: .; D gene: .; CDR3 protein: CASSPGYGYTF; CDR3 DNA: TGTGCCAGCAGCCCAGGGTATGGCTACACCTTC
J gene: TRBJ1-1; V gene: TRBV6-1; clone size: few; D gene: .; CDR3 protein: CASMGVPGTTEAFF; CDR3 DNA: TGTGCCAGCATGGGGGTTCCCGGGACAACTGAAGCTTTCTTT
J gene: TRBJ1-2; V gene: TRBV14; clone size: .; D gene: .; CDR3 protein: CASSQSHRPDGYTF; CDR3 DNA: TGTGCCAGCAGCCAATCTCACAGGCCTGATGGCTACACCTTC
J gene: TRBJ2-7; V gene: TRBV28; clone size: .; D gene: TRBD1; CDR3 protein: CASSLCTGQESYEQYF; CDR3 DNA: TGTGCCAGCAGTTTATGTACGGGACAGGAATCCTACGAGCAGTACTTC
J gene: TRBJ2-2; V gene: TRBV29-1; clone size: .; D gene: .; CDR3 protein: CSVGAWTGELFF; CDR3 DNA: TGCAGCGTGGGGGCTTGGACCGGGGAGCTGTTTTTT
J gene: TRBJ1-2; V gene: TRBV6-5; clone size: few; D gene: .; CDR3 protein: CASSYSGARSGSGYTF; CDR3 DNA: TGTGCCAGCAGTTACTCGGGTGCGAGGAGTGGTAGTGGCTACACCTTC
J gene: TRBJ2-2; V gene: TRBV28; clone size: .; D gene: TRBD1; CDR3 protein: CASTYQSRRADRGRVGELFF; CDR3 DNA: TGTGCCAGCACATACCAATCCCGCAGGGCGGACAGGGGGCGTGTCGGGGAGCTGTTTTTT
J gene: TRBJ2-1; V gene: TRBV9; clone size: .; D gene: TRBD2; CDR3 protein: CASSVETGGGNHSYNEQFF; CDR3 DNA: TGTGCCAGCAGCGTAGAAACCGGCGGGGGGAATCACTCCTACAATGAGCAGTTCTTC
J gene: TRBJ2-7; V gene: TRBV6-1; clone size: .; D gene: .; CDR3 protein: CASSEAKQFSPYEQYF; CDR3 DNA: TGTGCCAGCAGTGAAGCGAAACAGTTTTCTCCCTACGAGCAGTACTTC
J gene: TRBJ1-4; V gene: TRBV9; clone size: .; D gene: TRBD1; CDR3 protein: CASSPQGTVEEKLFF; CDR3 DNA: TGTGCCAGCAGCCCTCAGGGGACAGTGGAAGAAAAACTGTTTTTT
J gene: TRBJ1-2; V gene: TRBV7-6; clone size: .; D gene: .; CDR3 protein: CASSPSGGERDYGYTF; CDR3 DNA: TGTGCCAGCAGCCCCTCAGGAGGGGAGCGGGACTATGGCTACACCTTC
J gene: TRBJ2-7; V gene: TRBV5-6; clone size: once; D gene: TRBD1; CDR3 protein: CASSLGPAPGQDTYEQYF; CDR3 DNA: TGTGCCAGCAGCTTAGGGCCTGCCCCGGGACAGGATACCTACGAGCAGTACTTC
J gene: TRBJ1-1; V gene: TRBV12-5; clone size: .; D gene: .; CDR3 protein: CASGLGQTEAFF; CDR3 DNA: TGTGCTAGTGGTTTGGGGCAAACTGAAGCTTTCTTT